The 12 T cell receptor beta chains below all came from one sample that was sequenced in a study of read filtering for tumor transcriptome and immune sequencing. The library was built from roughly 400 ng RNA with molecular barcoded adaptors for alpha/delta and beta/gamma chains. TCRdb recomputed calls from the reads with MiXCR, one row per CDR3 protein. The repertoire holds about 58,000 distinct CDR3 sequences, over 9% seen once, with 16% in the top ten. Sequenced material: a population of CD138-negative cells sorted from bone marrow. The receptor set was obtained from a donor at least 40 years old with multiple myeloma.

This clonotype came up many times. The chain links TRBV3-1 to TRBJ1-2, with D maybe TRBD1 (5 bases). The V end was cut by 4 bases, the J end by 4 bases, with 16 bases between. The CDR3 covers 15 residues. The V gene's germline CDR1 is LGHDT and CDR2 YNNKEL (reference sequence). DNA for the CDR3: TGTGCCAGCAGCCCCAAGGGGTTGGGGCTCTATGGCTACACCTTC. It specifies CASSPKGLGLYGYTF.

Ten or more counts support this clonotype. V gene TRBV20-1 combines with J gene TRBJ2-7; 11 bases match TRBD2. V lost 6 bases to trimming and J lost 0 bases; unmatched junction nucleotides: 4. Germline V lookup: CDR1 DFQATT, CDR2 SNEGSKA (reference sequence). This CDR3 spans 14 amino acids. CDR3 bases: TGCAGTGCCTACCTAGCGGGGGGCTCCTACGAGCAGTACTTC. This encodes CSAYLAGGSYEQYF.

This clonotype was found many times. J is TRBJ2-5 and V is TRBV4-2, with TRBD2 matching 11 bases. The germline CDR1 and CDR2 sequences are LGHNA and YNFKEQ. The trim removed 4 bases at V and 2 bases at J, leaving 3 bases unmatched. The CDR3 contains 15 residues. In DNA, the CDR3 is TGTGCCAGCAGCCGGGGGACTAGCGGTCAAGAGACCCAGTACTTC. Its translation is CASSRGTSGQETQYF.

This clonotype was observed many times. The chain joins TRBV18 to TRBJ2-1; weak D call: TRBD1 (5 bases). CDR1 is KGHSH and CDR2 is LQKENI in the germline V gene. Trimming removed 1 base at V and 1 base at J, with 11 bases between. The CDR3 length is 16 residues. The CDR3 loop is CASSPLPTASYNEQFF. The CDR3 nucleotides read TGTGCCAGCTCACCACTTCCGACAGCATCCTACAATGAGCAGTTCTTC.

In regard to this clonotype: A read error may be the cause here, since a much bigger clone is one base away. The rearrangement uses TRBV14 and TRBJ2-7, with a weak D call TRBD2 (6 bases). The CDR3 has 12 residues. V dropped 6 bases and J dropped 6 bases, with 12 bases sitting between them. CDR1 and CDR2 from the germline V gene are SGHDN and FVKESK. The CDR3 loop reads CASRWLGGEQYF. The DNA for the CDR3 is TGTGCCAGCAGATGGTTGGGGGGCGAGCAGTACTTC.

This clonotype was seen many times. The CDR3 nucleotides are TGTGCCACCAGTGGGTCATCAGGACTAGGAGAGACCCAGTACTTC. This codes for CATSGSSGLGETQYF. V is TRBV24-1 and J is TRBJ2-5; TRBD2 aligns across 7 bases. The CDR3 spans 15 residues. The trim removed 5 bases at V and 4 bases at J, leaving 9 bases unmatched. The germline V gene encodes CDR1 KGHDR and CDR2 SFDVKD.

This clonotype was detected only a few times. The chain carries TRBV12-3 or TRBV12-4 and TRBJ2-5, with TRBD1 as a possible D gene (5 bases). V was pared by 7 bases and J by 5 bases, with 8 bases between. The CDR3 contains 11 residues. The CDR3 reads CASKYRETQYF. CDR3 in DNA: TGTGCCAGCAAATACAGGGAGACCCAGTACTTC.

This clonotype was seen many times. The chain recombines TRBV29-1 with TRBJ1-5, with D unresolved. CDR3 length: 12 residues. V lost 7 bases to trimming and J lost 9 bases, with 16 bases between them. Looked up from germline, CDR1 is SQVTM and CDR2 is ANQGSEA. The chain's CDR3 is CSAASRSGPQHF. CDR3 bases: TGCAGCGCCGCCAGTAGATCAGGGCCCCAGCATTTT. Full variable domain (missing parts from reference TRBV29-1 and TRBJ1-5): SAVISQKPSRDICQRGTSLTIQCQVDSQVTMMFWYRQQPGQSLTLIATANQGSEATYESGFVIDKFPISRPNLTFSTLTVSNMSPEDSSIYLCSAASRSGPQHFGDGTRLSIL.

The gene calls are TRBV10-2 and TRBJ1-1; D unclear. Trimming cost V 4 bases and J 3 bases, with 9 bases left between them. Germline CDR1 and CDR2: WSHSY and SAAADI. The CDR3 extends over 13 amino acids. In nucleotides, the CDR3 is TGCGCCAGCAGTGTTAGAAGGGACACTGAAGCTTTCTTT. It encodes CASSVRRDTEAFF.

This clonotype was found many times. V is TRBV18 and J is TRBJ1-2; D gene ambiguous. The CDR3 spans 13 residues. Germline V gives CDR1 KGHSH, CDR2 LQKENI. V was cut by 1 base and J by 8 bases, with 11 bases left in between. In DNA, the CDR3 is TGTGCCAGCTCACCACGAACGTCCTCGGGCTACACCTTC. Translating it yields CASSPRTSSGYTF.

The table lists this clonotype with many counts. V is TRBV5-1 and J is TRBJ2-3; 10 positions match TRBD2. The CDR3 contains 15 residues. V dropped 7 bases and J dropped 2; count of bases not matched to a gene: 7. From germline, CDR1 is SGHRS and CDR2 YFSETQ. The CDR3 here is CASRTSGGDTDTQYF. CDR3 in DNA: TGCGCCAGCCGAACAAGCGGGGGGGACACAGATACGCAGTATTTT.

This clonotype has ten or more counts. The rearrangement links TRBV29-1 to TRBJ1-2; D gene unclear. Germline V gene lookup returns CDR1 SQVTM and CDR2 ANQGSEA. There are 11 residues in the CDR3. The V end lost 3 bases, the J end lost 6 bases, and 8 bases lay between the germline ends. CDR3 sequence reads: CSVEIGDGYTF. The CDR3 region has the DNA TGCAGCGTTGAGATAGGCGATGGCTACACCTTC.